Here is one TCR beta chain with its context. The antigen is undetermined. The data were obtained in a study of identical twins. Notes on the study in general: Models underestimated TCR alpha sharing (out-of-frame) in monozygotic twins. Reduced insertions were recorded for abundant cord blood beta clonotypes, with no such pattern in memory repertoires.

Germline V gene lookup returns CDR1 KGHDR and CDR2 SFDVKD. This CDR3 is built from 15 residues. V was shortened by 1 base and J by 5 bases, with 11 bases between the two germline ends. TCRdb ran MiXCR on the 5' RACE reads and lists one entry per CDR3 protein. Found here are around 1.7 million distinct CDR3 sequences, about 32% of them singletons; the top ten hold about 0.25%. The sequence was obtained from a newborn girl in good health. Sequenced material: cord blood. This sequence joins TRBV24-1 and TRBJ2-1; tentatively, D is TRBD1 (5 bases). CDR3 bases: TGTGCCACCAGTGATTTTAGCAGGGCTAACAATGAGCAGTTCTTC. Its translation is CATSDFSRANNEQFF.